Sequencing of this TCR beta chain was carried out in a study of T cells in Graves' hyperthyroidism and ophthalmopathy. Researchers took RNA transcripts and amplified the TCR beta CDR3 regions from them. The HTBI primer set served for first-round RT-PCR of the TCR CDR3. From the multiplex PCR reads, TCRdb called clonotypes with MiXCR, one entry per CDR3 protein. The sample lists approximately 400,000 distinct CDR3 sequences, about an eighth occurring once. The V end was cut by 1 base, the J end by 5 bases, with 3 bases between. CDR3 length: 12 amino acids. The V gene's germline CDR1 is SGHTA and CDR2 FQGTGA. This clonotype was seen repeatedly, ten times or more.

The clonotype originates from a man aged 45-65 years with Graves' ophthalmopathy. The V gene is TRBV7-3, the J gene TRBJ2-1; the D is unclear. Sequenced sample: blood. CDR3 residues: CASSLKHNEQFF. As DNA, the CDR3 is TGTGCCAGCAGCTTAAAACACAATGAGCAGTTCTTC. The entire variable domain, with the rest obtained from reference TRBV7-3 and TRBJ2-1, is as follows: GAGVSQTPSNKVTEKGKYVELRCDPISGHTALYWYRQSLGQGPEFLIYFQGTGAADDSGLPNDRFFAVRPEGSVSTLKIQRTERGDSAVYLCASSLKHNEQFFGPGTRLTVL.